This T cell receptor beta chain was retrieved from a study of T cells after yellow fever vaccination. Overall study findings and caveats: Highly abundant clonotypes carried over from the bulk population could end up in FACS-sorted repertoires as contaminants. Most primary-vaccination clones reappeared after the booster (more than 95% CD4, approximately 88% CD8).

TCR cDNA, made by 5'RACE template switching, carried an added universal primer site and UMIs. MiXCR was run by TCRdb on the 5' RACE reads, yielding one entry per CDR3 protein. The sample includes roughly 260,000 distinct CDR3 sequences, 10% to 15% of them seen just once. The germline V gene has CDR1 ENHRY and CDR2 SYGVKD. Trimming at V came to 6 bases and at J to 3 bases, leaving 14 bases not matched to a gene. The length of the CDR3 is 16 residues. On this clonotype: Its target is not known.

The source is a man in his thirties or forties who received the YFV17D yellow fever vaccine. The starting material was CD4+ T cells sorted from PBMCs, obtained 45 days after the yellow fever booster vaccination. V gene TRBV10-3 combines with J gene TRBJ2-7; 7 nucleotides match TRBD2. CDR3 sequence (DNA): TGTGCCATCAGCAATCCTGGGAGGGAGAAGGGCTACGAGCAGTACTTC. The encoded protein is CAISNPGREKGYEQYF.